This section outlines one T cell receptor (beta chain) sequence together with its context. Its antigen remains unknown. This sample stems from a study of T cells in Graves' hyperthyroidism and ophthalmopathy. Study summary: Peripheral blood sampling occurred at initial diagnosis, before any treatment. Points from the study as a whole: Within blood appeared most thyroid clonotypes that had expanded above 0.001.

Amplified TCR beta CDR3 regions derived from RNA transcripts. The TCR CDR3 was amplified in a first-round RT-PCR using the HTBI primer set. TCRdb called the multiplex PCR reads again in MiXCR, with one record for every CDR3 protein. The data show roughly 250,000 distinct CDR3 sequences, 13% to 15% seen once. The blood specimen was taken at initial hyperthyroidism diagnosis, before any ophthalmopathy symptoms. It was 10 ml of fresh peripheral blood that supplied the PBMCs. Germline V CDR1 and CDR2: SEHNR, FQNEAQ (reference sequence). V was clipped by 6 bases and J by 7 bases; unmatched bases: 8. CDR3 length: 15 amino acids.

Sequencing input: blood. The source of this sequence is a middle-aged woman with Graves' hyperthyroidism that later progressed to Graves' ophthalmopathy. The J gene is TRBJ2-1, the V gene TRBV7-9; 11 bases line up with TRBD1. CDR3 loop: CASSLRDRGVNEQFF. As DNA, the CDR3 is TGTGCCAGCAGTCTCCGGGACAGGGGGGTAAATGAGCAGTTCTTC.